The source of this TCR beta chain is a study of cytomegalovirus exposure and HLA in healthy donors. General study findings and limits: Indistinguishability led to the exclusion of some V segments, TRBV6-2 and TRBV6-3 included. Later analysis associated a missense DCLRE1C variant with TCR beta V- and J-gene trimming.

Use of 60 Vbeta and 13 Jbeta primers characterized the PCR. TCRdb keeps only in-frame clones here, not all; method: immunoSEQ multiplex PCR. The table includes 200,000 or so clones, roughly 84% detected once. At collection, donors were nominally healthy, but unrecorded immune exposures were probable. Notes on this clone: Its antigen is currently unknown.

Germline CDR1 is MNHEY and CDR2 is SVGAGI. With 4 bases clipped from V and 6 bases from J, the junction kept 6 bases outside the gene matches. The CDR3 has 13 amino acids. Sequenced input: PBMCs. The receptor comes from a boy aged 5 to 17 in good health and CMV-seronegative. J is TRBJ2-7 and V is TRBV6-5, with 7 bases lining up with TRBD1. The CDR3 protein is CASSFSTGREQYF. CDR3 coding DNA: TGTGCCAGCAGTTTCTCGACAGGGCGCGAGCAGTACTTC.